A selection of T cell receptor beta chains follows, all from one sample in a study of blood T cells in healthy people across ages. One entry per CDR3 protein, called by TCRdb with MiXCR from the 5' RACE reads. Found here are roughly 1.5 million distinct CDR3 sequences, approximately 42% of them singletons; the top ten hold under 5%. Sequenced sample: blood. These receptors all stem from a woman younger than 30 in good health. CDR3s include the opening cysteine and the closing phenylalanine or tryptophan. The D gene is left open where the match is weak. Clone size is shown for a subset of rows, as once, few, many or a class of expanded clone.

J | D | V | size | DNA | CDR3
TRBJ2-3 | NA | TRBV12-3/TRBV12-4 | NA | TGTGCCAGCAGTTTTCCGTCGGCAGGGGCGGAAGATACGCAGTATTTT | CASSFPSAGAEDTQYF
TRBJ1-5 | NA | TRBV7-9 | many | TGTGCCAGCAGCCTGAACAATCAGCCCCAGCATTTT | CASSLNNQPQHF
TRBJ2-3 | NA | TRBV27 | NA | TGTGCCAGCACTCCGGGAGAGGGGATTTGGGGCACAGATACGCAGTATTTT | CASTPGEGIWGTDTQYF
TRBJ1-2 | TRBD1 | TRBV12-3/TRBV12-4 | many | TGTGCCAGCAGTTCGGGACAGGGAAATGGCTACACCTTC | CASSSGQGNGYTF
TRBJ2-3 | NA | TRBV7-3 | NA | TGTGCCAGCAGACATTCGGGGGTTAGCACAGATACGCAGTATTTT | CASRHSGVSTDTQYF
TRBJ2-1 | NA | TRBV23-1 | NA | TGCGCCAGCAGTCAAAGCAATGGCGAAAATGAGCAGTTCTTC | CASSQSNGENEQFF
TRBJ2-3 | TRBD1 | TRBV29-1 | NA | TGCAGCGTTGCGGTGGGACAGGGAGAGACGCAGTATTTT | CSVAVGQGETQYF
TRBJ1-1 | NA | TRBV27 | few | TGTGCCAGCAGTTCGGCAGGACTCATGAACACTGAAGCTTTCTTT | CASSSAGLMNTEAFF
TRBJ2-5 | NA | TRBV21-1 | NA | TGTGCCACCATGTGCGGGGAAGAGACCCAGTACTTC | CATMCGEETQYF
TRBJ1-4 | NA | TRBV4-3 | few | TGCGCCAGCAGCCAAGCGGACGCCGCAACTAATGAAAAACTGTTTTTT | CASSQADAATNEKLFF
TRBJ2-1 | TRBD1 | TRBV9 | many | TGTGCCAGCAGCGCGACGTACAGGGGGCCTGAGCAGTTCTTC | CASSATYRGPEQFF
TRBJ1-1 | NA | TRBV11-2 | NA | TGTGCCAGCAGCTCCGGGACGCTGGAGGGGTTTTTCTTT | CASSSGTLEGFFF
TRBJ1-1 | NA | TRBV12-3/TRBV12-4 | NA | TGTGCCAGCAGGACTGACATTGGTACTGAAGCTTTCTTT | CASRTDIGTEAFF
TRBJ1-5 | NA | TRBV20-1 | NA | TGCAGTGCCGGAACACAGAATCAGCCCCAGCATTTT | CSAGTQNQPQHF
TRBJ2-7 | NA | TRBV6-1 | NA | TGTGCCAGCGAGGGTGAGTTGGCAGGGAGTTCCTACGAGCAGTACTTC | CASEGELAGSSYEQYF
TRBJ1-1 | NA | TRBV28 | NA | TGTGCCAGCAGTAACACCTTCGGCAGTTCGAACACTGAAGCTTTCTTT | CASSNTFGSSNTEAFF
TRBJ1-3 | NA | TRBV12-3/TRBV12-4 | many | TGTGCCAGCAGCCCCTCGGGAAACACCATATATTTT | CASSPSGNTIYF
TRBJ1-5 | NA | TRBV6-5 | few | TGTGCCAGCAGTAAAAGGGGACATAGCAATCAGCCCCAGCATTTT | CASSKRGHSNQPQHF
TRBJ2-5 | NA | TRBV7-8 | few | TGTGCCAGCAGCTTCTTCCAACGCACCCCGGGGGAGACCCAGTACTTC | CASSFFQRTPGETQYF
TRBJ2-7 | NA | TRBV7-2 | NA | TGTGCCAGCAGGTCAGGCAGTAATGAGCAGTACTTC | CASRSGSNEQYF
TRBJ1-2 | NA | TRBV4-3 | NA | TGCGCCAGCAGCCGCGCGAAGGACGGAAACTATGGCTACACCTTC | CASSRAKDGNYGYTF
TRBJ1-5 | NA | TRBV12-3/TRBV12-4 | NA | TGTGCCAGCAGTGGGGGTATCCAGCCCCAGCATTTT | CASSGGIQPQHF
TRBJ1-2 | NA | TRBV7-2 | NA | TGTGCCAGCAGCTTAGACGCGCGGAGGGGGAATGGCTACACCTTC | CASSLDARRGNGYTF
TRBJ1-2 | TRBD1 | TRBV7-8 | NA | TGTGCCCCCAGCTCCTTTATTGGGGGGAGGACAGGGCCTTTGGACTATGGCTACACCTTC | CAPSSFIGGRTGPLDYGYTF
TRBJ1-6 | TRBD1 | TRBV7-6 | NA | TGTGCCAGCAGCTTGCAGGGGGAGGCGAGGTCACCCCTCCACTTT | CASSLQGEARSPLHF
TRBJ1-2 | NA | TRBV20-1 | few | TGCAGTGCTAGGTTTCCAGGGGTCCGTAACTATGGCTACACCTTC | CSARFPGVRNYGYTF
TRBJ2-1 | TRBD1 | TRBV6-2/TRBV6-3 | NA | TGTGCCAGCAAGCCGGGACAGGGACTCGGGAGAACCAATGAGCAGTTCTTC | CASKPGQGLGRTNEQFF
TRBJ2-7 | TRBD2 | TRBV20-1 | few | TGCAGTTTTCCCTCGGGGGGCGAGCAGTACTTC | CSFPSGGEQYF
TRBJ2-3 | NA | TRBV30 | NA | TGTGCCTGGAGTTCGGGAGCAGATACGCAGTATTTT | CAWSSGADTQYF
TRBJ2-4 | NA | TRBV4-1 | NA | TGCGCCAGCAGCCAAGATCTGATATTAGCCAAAAACATTCAGTACTTC | CASSQDLILAKNIQYF
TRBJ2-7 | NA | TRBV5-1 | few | TGCGCCAGCAGCTTGCGACAGGAGACCTACGAGCAGTACTTC | CASSLRQETYEQYF
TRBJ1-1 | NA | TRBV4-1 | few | TGCGCCAGCAGCCAAGACGCGGTTAACACTGAAGCTTTCTTT | CASSQDAVNTEAFF
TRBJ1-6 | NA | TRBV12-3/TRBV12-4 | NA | TGTGCCAGCAGTTTATATGGGCAGGGTCTGAATTCACCCCTCCACTTT | CASSLYGQGLNSPLHF
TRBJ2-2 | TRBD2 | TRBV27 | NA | TGTGCCAGCAGGGCCCCGGGACTAGCGGGAGGGTTCAACACCGGGGAGCTGTTTTTT | CASRAPGLAGGFNTGELFF
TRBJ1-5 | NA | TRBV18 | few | TGTGCCAGCTCGTCGATGGGGCCTCTTAGCAATCAGCCCCAGCATTTT | CASSSMGPLSNQPQHF
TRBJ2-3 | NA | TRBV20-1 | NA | TGCAGTGCTAGAGATTCCAGGGGGAGGAGAAGCACAGATACGCAGTATTTT | CSARDSRGRRSTDTQYF
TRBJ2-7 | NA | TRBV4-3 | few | TGCGCCAGCAGCCAAGAGTCGGTATCCGAGCAGTACTTC | CASSQESVSEQYF
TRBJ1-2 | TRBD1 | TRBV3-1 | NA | TGTGCCAGCAGCCAAGGACAGGGTGTTGGCTACACCTTC | CASSQGQGVGYTF
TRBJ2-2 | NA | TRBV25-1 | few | TGTGCCAGCAGTGAATATTCGGGGTCGAACACCGGGGAGCTGTTTTTT | CASSEYSGSNTGELFF
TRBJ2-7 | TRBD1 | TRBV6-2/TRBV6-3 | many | TGTGCCAGCAACCGGGACAGTAACTACGAGCAGTACTTC | CASNRDSNYEQYF